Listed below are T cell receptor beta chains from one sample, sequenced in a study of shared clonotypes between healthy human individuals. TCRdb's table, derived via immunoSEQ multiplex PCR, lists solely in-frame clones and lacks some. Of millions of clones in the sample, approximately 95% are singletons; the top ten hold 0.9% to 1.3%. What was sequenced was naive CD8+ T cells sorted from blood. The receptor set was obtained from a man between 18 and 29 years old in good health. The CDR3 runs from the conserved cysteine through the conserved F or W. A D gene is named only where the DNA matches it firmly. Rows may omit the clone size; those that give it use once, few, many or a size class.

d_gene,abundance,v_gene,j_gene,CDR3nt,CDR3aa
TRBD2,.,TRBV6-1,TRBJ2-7,TGTGCCATCACGCCCGGGGGGGAGGCCTACGAGCAGTACTTC,CAITPGGEAYEQYF
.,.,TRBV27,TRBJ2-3,TGTGCCAGCAGCATTGTGGGTCCTCTTAGGTCAGATACGCAGTATTTT,CASSIVGPLRSDTQYF
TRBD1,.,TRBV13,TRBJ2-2,TGTGCCAGCAGCTTACGGACAGGGAACACCGGGGAGCTGTTTTTT,CASSLRTGNTGELFF
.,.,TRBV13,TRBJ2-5,TGTGCCAGCAGCCCGGGGAGGCAGGTAGAGACCCAGTACTTC,CASSPGRQVETQYF
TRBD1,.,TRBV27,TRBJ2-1,TGTGCCAGCACCTTGACAGGGGCGGACAATGAGCAGTTCTTC,CASTLTGADNEQFF
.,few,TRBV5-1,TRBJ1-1,TGCGCCAGCAGCTTGGTCGGTTCGGGGAACACTGAAGCTTTCTTT,CASSLVGSGNTEAFF
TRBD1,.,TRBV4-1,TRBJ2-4,TGCGCCAGCAGCCACCGGGACAGTATAGCCAAAAACATTCAGTACTTC,CASSHRDSIAKNIQYF
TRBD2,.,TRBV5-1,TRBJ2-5,TGCGCCAGCAGCTTGGAAGGCGGGAGGGGAGAGACCCAGTACTTC,CASSLEGGRGETQYF
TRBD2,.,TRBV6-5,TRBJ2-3,TGTGCCAGCGCCAAACTAGCGGGGGGCACAGATACGCAGTATTTT,CASAKLAGGTDTQYF
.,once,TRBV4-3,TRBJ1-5,TGCGCCAGCAGCCAAGATTTACGGTCAAATCAGCCCCAGCATTTT,CASSQDLRSNQPQHF
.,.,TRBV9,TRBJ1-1,TGTGCCAGCAGCGTAGACGTGAACACTGAAGCTTTCTTT,CASSVDVNTEAFF
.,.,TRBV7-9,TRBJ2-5,TGTGCCAGCAGCTTAGAAGTGGAGACCCAGTACTTC,CASSLEVETQYF
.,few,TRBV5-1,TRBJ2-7,TGCGCCAGCAGCTTCGACAGTTCCTACGAGCAGTACTTC,CASSFDSSYEQYF
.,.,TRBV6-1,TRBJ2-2,TGTGCCAGCACCCTCAGGGCGTCGAACACCGGGGAGCTGTTTTTT,CASTLRASNTGELFF
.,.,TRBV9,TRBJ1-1,TGTGCCAGCAGCGTTAGCCCCCGGGGGATGAACACTGAAGCTTTCTTT,CASSVSPRGMNTEAFF
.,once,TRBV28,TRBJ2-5,TGTGCCAGCAGCTTCCCGGGGGCAGGCGAAGAGACCCAGTACTTC,CASSFPGAGEETQYF
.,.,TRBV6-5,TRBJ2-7,TGTGCCAGCACCCGGGTCAGGGGTTACGAGCAGTACTTC,CASTRVRGYEQYF
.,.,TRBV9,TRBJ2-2,TGTGCCAGCAGCCCCCCCCTCACCGGGGAGCTGTTTTTT,CASSPPLTGELFF
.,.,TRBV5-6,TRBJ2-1,TGTGCCAGCAGCTTGGCCAGTAGGCTCACTGAGCAGTTCTTC,CASSLASRLTEQFF
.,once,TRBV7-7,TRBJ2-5,TGTGCTAGCAGCTTAGGGGCGCGGGGACGGGGGAACCAAGAGACCCAGTACTTC,CASSLGARGRGNQETQYF
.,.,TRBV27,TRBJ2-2,TGTGCCAGCAGTTTATCTAGCCCCACCGGAGCCGGGGAGCTGTTTTTT,CASSLSSPTGAGELFF
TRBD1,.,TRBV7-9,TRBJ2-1,TGTGCCAGCAGATTGACAGGGGGGGCTTACAATGAGCAGTTCTTC,CASRLTGGAYNEQFF
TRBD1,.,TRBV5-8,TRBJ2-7,TGTGCCAGCAGCTGGACAGGGTACGAGCAGTACTTC,CASSWTGYEQYF
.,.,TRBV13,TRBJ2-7,TGTGCCAGCAGCTTAGGCCCAGGGTACGAGCAGTACTTC,CASSLGPGYEQYF
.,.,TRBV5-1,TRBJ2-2,TGCGCCAGCAGCTGGAGGACTGCCAACACCGGGGAGCTGCTTTTT,CASSWRTANTGELLF
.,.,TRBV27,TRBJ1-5,TGTGCCAGCAGTTCGGGGTTGGGTAGCAATCAGCCCCAGCATTTT,CASSSGLGSNQPQHF
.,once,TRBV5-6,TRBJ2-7,TGTGCCAGCAGCTTGAGGTTATTTTCGTCGGAAAGGGCAACCTACGAGCAGTACTTC,CASSLRLFSSERATYEQYF
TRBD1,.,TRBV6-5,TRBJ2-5,TGTGCCAGCAGTCCAGACAGGGGTTGGGAGACCCAGTACTTC,CASSPDRGWETQYF
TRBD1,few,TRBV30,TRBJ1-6,TGTGCCTGGAGTGACAGGGGGAATTCACCCCTCCACTTT,CAWSDRGNSPLHF
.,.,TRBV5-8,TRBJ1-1,TGTGCCAGCCGACTTAGCCCTGAAGCTTTCTTT,CASRLSPEAFF
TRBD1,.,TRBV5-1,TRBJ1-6,TGCGCCAGCAGCTTGGGACAGGGGCGGTCACCCCTCCACTTT,CASSLGQGRSPLHF
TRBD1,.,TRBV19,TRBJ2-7,TGTGCCAGTAGTGGGCCGGGACAGGGGGCGGATCGGCTCCGTGAGGAGGGCTACGAGCAGTACTTC,CASSGPGQGADRLREEGYEQYF
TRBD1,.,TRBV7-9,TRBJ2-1,TGTGCCAGCAGAGGTGACGGGACAGGGGGCTTGAGGAACTACAATGAGCAGTTCTTC,CASRGDGTGGLRNYNEQFF
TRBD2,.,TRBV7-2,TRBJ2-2,TGTGCCAGCAGTTTCCTAGCGGGGGACCTCACCGGGGAGCTGTTTTTT,CASSFLAGDLTGELFF
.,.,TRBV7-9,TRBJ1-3,TGTGCCAGCAGCTTAAAATGGGGAACTGGAAACACCATATATTTT,CASSLKWGTGNTIYF
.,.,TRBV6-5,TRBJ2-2,TGTGCCAGCAGTTCCTCTACAGGGCCCGGGGAGCTGTTTTTT,CASSSSTGPGELFF
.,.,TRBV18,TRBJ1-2,TGTGCCAGCTCACCTACCCAACTTCTTAACTATGGCTACACCTTC,CASSPTQLLNYGYTF
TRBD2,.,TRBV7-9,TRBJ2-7,TGTGCCAGCAGCCTGGGACTAGCGGGGGCAAACGTCTACGAGCAGTACTTC,CASSLGLAGANVYEQYF
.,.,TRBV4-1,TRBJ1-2,TGCGCCAGCAGCCAAGATGGGGGACCCAACTATGGCTACACCTTC,CASSQDGGPNYGYTF
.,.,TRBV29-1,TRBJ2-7,TGCAGCGTTTTATGGGGCAGCTCCTACGAGCAGTACTTC,CSVLWGSSYEQYF
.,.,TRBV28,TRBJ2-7,TGTGCCAGCTTTGGCGGAAGCTCCTACGAGCAGTACTTC,CASFGGSSYEQYF
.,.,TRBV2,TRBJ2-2,TGTGCCAGCAGTGACCACGTCCGCCTATGGCTGTTTTTT,CASSDHVRLWLFF
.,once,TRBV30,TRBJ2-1,TGTGCCTGGAGTCCTTGGCCAGGGATCACCTACAATGAGCAGTTCTTC,CAWSPWPGITYNEQFF
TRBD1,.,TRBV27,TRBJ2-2,TGTGCCAGCAGTTTCCGGACAGGGTACACCGGGGAGCTGTTTTTT,CASSFRTGYTGELFF
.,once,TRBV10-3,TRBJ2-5,TGTGCCATCAGTGAGTCGCTAGCTGCGAATCAAGAGACCCAGTACTTC,CAISESLAANQETQYF
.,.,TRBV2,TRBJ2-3,TGTGCCAGCAGTGAGTCCAGGGCCCCCGCAGATACGCAGTATTTT,CASSESRAPADTQYF
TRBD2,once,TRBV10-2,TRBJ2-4,TGCGCCAGCGGGACTAGCGGGGCCAAAAACATTCAGTACTTC,CASGTSGAKNIQYF
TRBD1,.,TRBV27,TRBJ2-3,TGTGCCAGCGTCCCGGGGACAGGAGATGATACGCAGTATTTT,CASVPGTGDDTQYF
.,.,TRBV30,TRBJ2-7,TGTGCCTGGAGTGTACGCGGGGGCGGGTACGAGCAGTACTTC,CAWSVRGGGYEQYF
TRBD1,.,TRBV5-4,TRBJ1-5,TGTGCCAGCAGCTTGGGAGGACAGGGGGCTCAGCCCCAGCATTTT,CASSLGGQGAQPQHF
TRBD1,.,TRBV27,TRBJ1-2,TGTGCCAGCAGTTTGGGTCAGGGGGTCGGCTACACCTTC,CASSLGQGVGYTF
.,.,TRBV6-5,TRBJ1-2,TGTGCCAGCAGTTACGGGGCGGCGTTCGGTGGCTACACCTTC,CASSYGAAFGGYTF
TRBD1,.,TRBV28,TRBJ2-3,TGTGCCAGCAGTTCCGGGACAGAAACAGATACGCAGTATTTT,CASSSGTETDTQYF
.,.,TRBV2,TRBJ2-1,TGTGCCAGCAGTCGGGACGGAGACTACAATGAGCAGTTCTTC,CASSRDGDYNEQFF
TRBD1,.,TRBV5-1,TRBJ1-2,TGCGCCAGCAGCTTGGCCCGGACAGGGGAGGACTATGGCTACACCTTC,CASSLARTGEDYGYTF